The T cell receptor (beta chain) under discussion was sequenced for a study of T-cell reconstitution after alpha-beta-depleted transplantation in children. The study's findings and limits: Several hundred graft clones that had expanded were reportedly the source of alpha-beta T cells about two months after transplant. From newly produced T cells came most of the T-cell counts and diversity one year after transplant. Surviving recipient T cells and intrathymic progenitors accounted for some patients' high TCRbeta diversity at day 60.

During its preparation, the TCRbeta library received unique molecular identifiers. Using its own MiXCR run on the PCR reads, TCRdb lists one record per CDR3 protein. The sample carries a few hundred thousand distinct CDR3 sequences, around 15% recorded once. There are 16 residues in the CDR3. V trimming: 0 bases; J trimming: 3 bases; junction bases outside the gene matches: 6. Germline lookup yields CDR1 SGHRS and CDR2 YFSETQ. Note on this clonotype: The antigen is undetermined.

Specimen: PBMCs, mostly from graft donor cells, collected 360 days after TCRalphabeta/CD19-depleted stem cell transplant. The TCR comes from a boy under two years old who had a stem cell transplant for Wiskott-Aldrich syndrome, so the T cells may come from the graft donor. The chain uses TRBV5-1 and TRBJ2-5, with 9 bases identical to TRBD2. The CDR3 reads CASSLGQRGAKETQYF. CDR3 DNA: TGCGCCAGCAGCTTGGGCCAGCGGGGGGCTAAAGAGACCCAGTACTTC.